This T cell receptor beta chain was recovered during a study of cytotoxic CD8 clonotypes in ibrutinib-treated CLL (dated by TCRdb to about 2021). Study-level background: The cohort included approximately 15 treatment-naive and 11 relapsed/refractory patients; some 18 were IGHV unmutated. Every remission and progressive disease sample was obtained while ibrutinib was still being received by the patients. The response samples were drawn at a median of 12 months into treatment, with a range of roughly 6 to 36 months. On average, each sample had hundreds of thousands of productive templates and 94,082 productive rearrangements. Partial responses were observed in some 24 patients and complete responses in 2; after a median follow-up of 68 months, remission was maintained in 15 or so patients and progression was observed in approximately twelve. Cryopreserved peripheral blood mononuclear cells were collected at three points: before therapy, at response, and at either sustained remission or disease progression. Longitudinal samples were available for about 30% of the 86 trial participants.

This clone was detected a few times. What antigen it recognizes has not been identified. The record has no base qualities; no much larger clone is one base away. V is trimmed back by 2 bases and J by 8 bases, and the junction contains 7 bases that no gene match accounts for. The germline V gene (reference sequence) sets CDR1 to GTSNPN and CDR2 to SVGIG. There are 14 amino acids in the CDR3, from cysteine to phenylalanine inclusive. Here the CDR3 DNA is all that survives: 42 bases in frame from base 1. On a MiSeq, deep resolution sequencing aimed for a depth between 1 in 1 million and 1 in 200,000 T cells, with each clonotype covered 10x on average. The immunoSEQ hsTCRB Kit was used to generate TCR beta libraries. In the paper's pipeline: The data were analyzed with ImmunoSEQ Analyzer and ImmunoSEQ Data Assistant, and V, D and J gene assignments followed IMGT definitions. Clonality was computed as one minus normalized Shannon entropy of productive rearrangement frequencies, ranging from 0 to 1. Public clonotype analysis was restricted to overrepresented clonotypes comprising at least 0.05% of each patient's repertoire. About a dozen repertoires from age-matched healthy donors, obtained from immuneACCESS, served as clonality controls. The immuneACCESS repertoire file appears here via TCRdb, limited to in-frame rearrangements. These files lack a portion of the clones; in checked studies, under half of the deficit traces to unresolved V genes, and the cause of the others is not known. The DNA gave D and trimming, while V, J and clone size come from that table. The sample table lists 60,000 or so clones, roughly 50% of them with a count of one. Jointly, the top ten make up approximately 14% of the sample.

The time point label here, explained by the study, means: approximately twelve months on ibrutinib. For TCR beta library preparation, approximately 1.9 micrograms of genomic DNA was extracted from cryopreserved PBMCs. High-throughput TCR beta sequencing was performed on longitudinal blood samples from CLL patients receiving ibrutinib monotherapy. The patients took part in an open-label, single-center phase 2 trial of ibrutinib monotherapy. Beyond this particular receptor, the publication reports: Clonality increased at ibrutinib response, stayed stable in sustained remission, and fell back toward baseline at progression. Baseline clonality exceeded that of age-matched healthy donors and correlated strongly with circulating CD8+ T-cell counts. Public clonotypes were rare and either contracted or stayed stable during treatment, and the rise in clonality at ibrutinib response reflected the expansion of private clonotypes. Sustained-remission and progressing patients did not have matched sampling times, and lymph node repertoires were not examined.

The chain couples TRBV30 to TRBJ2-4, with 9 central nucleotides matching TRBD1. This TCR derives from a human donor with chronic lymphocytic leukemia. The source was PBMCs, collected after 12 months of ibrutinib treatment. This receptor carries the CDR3 CAWSIGQGKHIQYF. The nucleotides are TGTGCCTGGAGTATCGGACAGGGGAAACACATTCAGTACTTC.